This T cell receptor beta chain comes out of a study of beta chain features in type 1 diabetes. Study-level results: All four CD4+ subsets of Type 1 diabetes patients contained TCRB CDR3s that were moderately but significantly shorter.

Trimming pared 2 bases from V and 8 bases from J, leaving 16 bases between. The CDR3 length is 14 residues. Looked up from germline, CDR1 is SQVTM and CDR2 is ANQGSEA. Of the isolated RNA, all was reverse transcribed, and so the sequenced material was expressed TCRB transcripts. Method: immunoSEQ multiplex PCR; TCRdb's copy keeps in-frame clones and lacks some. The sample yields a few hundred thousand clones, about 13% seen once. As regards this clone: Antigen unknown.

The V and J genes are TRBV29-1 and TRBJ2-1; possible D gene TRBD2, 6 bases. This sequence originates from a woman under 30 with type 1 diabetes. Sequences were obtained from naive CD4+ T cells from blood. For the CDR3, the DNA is TGCAGCGTTGAAACGGGGGTCGACGGAGATGAGCAGTTCTTC. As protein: CSVETGVDGDEQFF.